This T cell receptor (beta chain) is drawn from a study of Ad26.COV2.S vaccination and SARS-CoV-2 variants. The overall study: Once or twice, 56 days apart, Ad26.COV2.S was delivered intramuscularly.

Using immunoSEQ multiplex PCR, the repertoire was profiled, and TCRdb retains in-frame clones only, with some absent. This sample has hundreds of thousands of clones, with around 87% found just once. The germline V gene has CDR1 SGHVS and CDR2 FNYEAQ. Trimming shortened V by 4 bases and J by 0 bases, and 15 bases separated the two germline ends. The CDR3 extends over 16 amino acids. Points from the study as a whole: The study found similar non-spike TCR breadth in vaccine and placebo recipients.

Described treatment: over 15 received Ad26.COV2.S at low or high dose, single or two shots; 5 received placebo; per-sample allocation not given. After the first vaccine or placebo injection, samples were drawn on day 63. In the vaccine, an Ad26 vector expressed the SARS-CoV-2 spike of the Wuhan strain. Comment on this clone: What it recognizes is unknown.

The clonotype originates from a person between 18 and 60 years old who received the Ad26.COV2.S COVID-19 vaccine or a placebo. The chain couples TRBV7-6 to TRBJ1-2; D might be TRBD1 (5 bases). The sample in question was peripheral blood, obtained in a trial of Ad26.COV2.S vaccine versus placebo. CDR3 in amino acids: CASSYDAGGANYGYTF. The CDR3 DNA reads TGTGCCAGCAGCTATGACGCTGGGGGGGCTAACTATGGCTACACCTTC.